This T cell receptor (beta chain) was sequenced in a study of blood T cell repertoires in COVID-19. For the study at large: Italy, Spain and the United States were the sources of the convalescent and acute COVID-19 samples. PBMCs, B-cell-depleted T cells, or T cells provided the cDNA or gDNA that made up the material.

CDR3 length: 15 residues. Trimming removed 3 bases from V and 1 base from J; junction bases left unmatched: 5. In germline, CDR1 is GTSNPN, CDR2 SVGIG (reference sequence). As processed by the authors: The assay estimated nucleated cells by amplifying reference gene primers. Sequencing was performed with immunoSEQ multiplex PCR; in TCRdb, only in-frame clones are kept and a portion is missing. For V, J and clone size, that table is used; D and trimming come from the DNA. The sample holds roughly 21,000 clones; about four fifths are singletons and the top ten take 3.2%. The gene calls are TRBV30 and TRBJ1-5; 8 bases are shared with TRBD1. The sequence derives from a man between 40 and 49 years old with acute or convalescent COVID-19. Sequencing input: peripheral blood. This chain's CDR3 is CAWSPDRVSNQPQHF. In nucleotides, the CDR3 is TGTGCCTGGAGCCCGGACAGGGTGAGCAATCAGCCCCAGCATTTT.